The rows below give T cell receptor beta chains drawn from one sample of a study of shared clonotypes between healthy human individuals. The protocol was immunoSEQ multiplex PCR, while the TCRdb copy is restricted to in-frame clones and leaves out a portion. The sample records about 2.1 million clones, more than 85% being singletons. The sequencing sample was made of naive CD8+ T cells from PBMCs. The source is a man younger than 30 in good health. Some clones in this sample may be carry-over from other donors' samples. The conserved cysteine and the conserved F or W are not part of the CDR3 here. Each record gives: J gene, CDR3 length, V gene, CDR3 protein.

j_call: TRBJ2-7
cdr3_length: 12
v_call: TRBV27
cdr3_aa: ASRPRQGSYEQY

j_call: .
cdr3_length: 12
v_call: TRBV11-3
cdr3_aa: ASSPRTGTGELF

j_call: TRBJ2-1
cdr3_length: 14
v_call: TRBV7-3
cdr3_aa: ASSPSTSGLHNEQF

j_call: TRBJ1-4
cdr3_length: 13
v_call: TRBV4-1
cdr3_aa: ASSQEWAGGEKLF

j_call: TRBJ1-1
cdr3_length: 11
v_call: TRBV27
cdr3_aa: ASSSIYQGEAF

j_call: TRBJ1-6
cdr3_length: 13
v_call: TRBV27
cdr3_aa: ASSPEGSYNSPLH

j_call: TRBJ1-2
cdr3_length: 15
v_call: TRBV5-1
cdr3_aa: ASSLDETGGDRYGYT

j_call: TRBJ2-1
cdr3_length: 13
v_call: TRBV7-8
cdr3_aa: ASSLAGRIGDEQF

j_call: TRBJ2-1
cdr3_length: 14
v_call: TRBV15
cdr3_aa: ATSRTSGDSYNEQF

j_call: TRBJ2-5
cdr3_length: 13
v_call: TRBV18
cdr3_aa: ASSPRPTGWETQY

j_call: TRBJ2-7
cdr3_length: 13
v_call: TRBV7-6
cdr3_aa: ASSLEAGQSYEQY

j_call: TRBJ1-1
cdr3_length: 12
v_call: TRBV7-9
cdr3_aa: ASSPGGPNTEAF

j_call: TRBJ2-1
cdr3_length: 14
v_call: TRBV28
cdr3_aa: ASSPRASGSKNEQF